The 15 T cell receptor beta chains below come from one sample, sequenced in a study of CD8+ T cells in alopecia areata. Isolated RNA was reverse transcribed into cDNA used as the sequencing template. The assay was immunoSEQ multiplex PCR, and TCRdb's table has in-frame clones only and misses some. The sample includes 200,000 to 250,000 clones, 57% of them seen just once. Sequencing was performed on CD4+ T cells sorted from blood, taken at week 0. Source of these receptors: a human donor with alopecia areata.

The chain is built from TRBV29-1 and TRBJ2-7; D gene uncertain. The ends were cut back, 4 bases at V and 0 bases at J, with 13 bases in the middle. The CDR3 totals 14 residues. CDR1 is SQVTM, CDR2 ANQGSEA, per germline. This CDR3 reads CSVVYIPSSYEQYF. CDR3 nucleotide sequence: TGCAGCGTTGTATACATTCCGAGCTCCTACGAGCAGTACTTC.

V is TRBV5-1 and J is TRBJ2-2; D call uncertain. The germline V and J ends were trimmed by 0 bases and 3 bases, with 3 bases remaining between them. Germline V gene sequence: CDR1 SGHRS, CDR2 YFSETQ. The CDR3 has 13 residues. CDR3 loop: CASSLADTGELFF. The CDR3 DNA is TGCGCCAGCAGCTTGGCCGACACCGGGGAGCTGTTTTTT.

The chain combines TRBV7-9 with TRBJ2-7; 8 bases match TRBD1. There are 14 residues in the CDR3. The V gene's germline CDR1 is SEHNR and CDR2 FQNEAQ (reference sequence). Losses at the gene ends were 5 bases for V and 4 bases for J; bases not matched to a gene: 7. CDR3 in amino acids: CASSPTGEWYEQYF. CDR3 bases: TGTGCCAGCAGCCCGACAGGGGAGTGGTACGAGCAGTACTTC.

V usage is TRBV15 and J usage is TRBJ1-1; 7 nucleotides agree with TRBD1. Trimming at V came to 5 bases and at J to 5 bases, leaving 11 bases not matched to a gene. The germline V gene has CDR1 LNHNV and CDR2 YYDKDF (reference sequence). The CDR3 runs to 15 residues. CDR3 protein: CATSGLGTAGTEAFF. The DNA for the CDR3 is TGTGCCACCAGCGGGCTCGGGACAGCGGGGACTGAAGCTTTCTTT.

This sequence joins TRBV25-1 and TRBJ2-1, with D maybe TRBD2 (6 bases). Trimming stripped 5 bases from V and 0 bases from J, with 11 bases between. CDR1 is MGHDK, CDR2 SYGVNS, per germline. CDR3 length equals 15 residues. CDR3 sequence (DNA): TGTGCCAGCAGTCGCGGGGTTAGCTCCTACAATGAGCAGTTCTTC. Amino acid sequence: CASSRGVSSYNEQFF.

The CDR3: CASSSGTSGAYNEQFF. As DNA, the CDR3 is TGTGCCAGCAGCTCCGGGACTAGCGGGGCATACAATGAGCAGTTCTTC. V and J are TRBV11-2 and TRBJ2-1, with 13 positions matching TRBD2. This CDR3 is built from 16 residues. The germline V gene has CDR1 SGHAT and CDR2 FQNNGV. J lost 4 bases, V lost 4 bases, and 4 bases had no gene match.

The chain joins TRBV29-1 to TRBJ2-1, with D perhaps matching TRBD1 or TRBD2 (5 bases each). The CDR3 covers 12 residues. V was trimmed by 3 bases and J by 5 bases, leaving 8 bases between them. Germline CDR1 reads SQVTM; CDR2 reads ANQGSEA. The CDR3 bases are TGCAGCGTTGACGGGGCGGACAATGAGCAGTTCTTC. Translating gives CSVDGADNEQFF.

On this clone itself: A much more abundant neighbour one base away suggests this may be a read error. The same CDR3 is also encoded by other DNA sequences in this sample. The J gene is TRBJ1-1, the V gene TRBV7-9, with D possibly matching TRBD1 (6 bases). V lost 3 bases and J 1 base, leaving 6 bases between the germline ends. CDR1 is SEHNR and CDR2 is FQNEAQ in the germline V gene (reference sequence). The CDR3 runs to 13 residues. The CDR3 sequence is CASSLGQNTEAFF. Here the CDR3 DNA reads TGTGCCAGCAGCTTGGGACAGAACACTGAAGCTTTCTTT.

This clone came up once. The rearrangement links TRBV15 to TRBJ2-7; D is ambiguous. The CDR3 totals 15 residues. CDR1 and CDR2 from the germline V gene are LNHNV and YYDKDF (reference sequence). Deletions cut 0 bases from V and 2 bases from J, with 11 bases between. CDR3 loop: CATSREAGPTYEQYF. The CDR3 nucleotides read TGTGCCACCAGCAGAGAGGCAGGCCCCACCTACGAGCAGTACTTC.

This clone showed up just a few times. The chain uses TRBV29-1 and TRBJ2-3, with D uncertain. Germline V gives CDR1 SQVTM, CDR2 ANQGSEA. V was clipped by 7 bases and J by 0 bases, with 11 bases between them. The CDR3 runs 13 residues. The CDR3, as DNA: TGCAGCGGGAGACGGGCTAGCACAGATACGCAGTATTTT. It specifies CSGRRASTDTQYF.

The chain is built from TRBV29-1 and TRBJ2-3; 7 bases fit TRBD2. The CDR3 runs to 13 residues. J was trimmed by 1 base and V by 7 bases; bases with no gene match: 5. Germline CDR1 reads SQVTM; CDR2 reads ANQGSEA. The CDR3 coding sequence is TGCAGCGCCCGCGGGGGAGGCACAGATACGCAGTATTTT. Its translation is CSARGGGTDTQYF.

This clone was counted once. The V call is TRBV10-3, the J call TRBJ2-5, with D perhaps TRBD1 (6 bases). The CDR3 has 13 amino acids. Trimming removed 8 bases at V and 1 base at J, with 11 bases between. Looked up from germline, CDR1 is ENHRY and CDR2 is SYGVKD. The DNA for the CDR3 is TGTGCCATCGCCGGGACAACCCAAGAGACCCAGTACTTC. It is translated as CAIAGTTQETQYF.

This clone was observed at least ten times. The V call is TRBV7-2, the J call TRBJ2-2, with 8 nucleotides matching TRBD2. V gave up 3 bases and J gave up 1 base; unmatched junction bases: 4. Germline lookup yields CDR1 SGHTA and CDR2 FQGNSA. The CDR3 totals 16 residues. DNA for the CDR3: TGTGCCAGCAGCTTTCCCCGGGGGGGGAACACCGGGGAGCTGTTTTTT. Translated, it gives CASSFPRGGNTGELFF.

This sequence joins TRBV5-1 and TRBJ2-3; D gene unclear. CDR1 is SGHRS and CDR2 is YFSETQ in the germline V gene. The CDR3 covers 12 residues. Trimming shortened V by 4 bases and J by 2 bases, and 5 bases separated the two germline ends. The CDR3 loop reads CASSPPTDTQYF. The CDR3 bases are TGCGCCAGCAGCCCTCCCACAGATACGCAGTATTTT.

J is TRBJ2-7 and V is TRBV6-5, with D maybe TRBD2 (6 bases). The V end lost 0 bases, the J end lost 7 bases, and 10 bases lay between the germline ends. The CDR3 contains 13 residues. Germline assignment: CDR1 MNHEY and CDR2 SVGAGI. Written as DNA, the CDR3 is TGTGCCAGCAGTTACTCTGCGGGGTGGGAGCAGTACTTC. Encoded protein: CASSYSAGWEQYF.